These 14 T cell receptor beta chains came from one sample sequenced in a study of Tregs in tolerant kidney transplant recipients. Related graft donors supplied nonmyeloablative bone marrow transplants, and mixed chimerism was transient. Libraries were prepared by immunoSEQ multiplex PCR; TCRdb keeps only in-frame clonotypes and omits some of them. Listed are approximately 15,000 clones; 25% to 30% falls within the top ten. The input for sequencing was CD8+ T cells from blood (PBMCs), taken 6 months after the transplant. The receptors were sampled from a human patient who received a combined kidney and bone marrow transplant. A share of the T cells may be of graft donor origin.

As for this clone: The DNA ends 3 residues before the CDR3 does, and the rest of the CDR3 is filled in from the germline J gene. The chain has TRBV5-1 and TRBJ1-2; possibly TRBD1 for D (6 bases). The CDR3 contains 15 residues. Looked up from germline, CDR1 is SGHRS and CDR2 is YFSETQ. Trimming removed 1 base at V and 6 bases at J, with 16 bases between. The CDR3 sequence is CASSLPTIGGDGYTF. The covered CDR3 bases are TGCGCCAGCAGCTTGCCAACTATAGGGGGGGATGGC.

Concerning this clone: The read halts 3 residues ahead of the CDR3 end, with the missing end drawn from the germline J gene. V usage is TRBV5-1 and J usage is TRBJ2-2, with 10 bases lining up with TRBD2. There are 18 residues in the CDR3. V shed 2 bases and J 2 bases; nucleotides not matched to a gene: 9. Per germline, CDR1 SGHRS and CDR2 YFSETQ. The CDR3 reads CASSFLSGTSDNTGELFF. The sequenced part of the CDR3 DNA is TGCGCCAGCAGCTTCTTATCCGGGACTAGCGATAACACCGGGGAG.

Regarding this clone: The read terminates 3 residues ahead of where the CDR3 ends, so the germline J gene completes it. This sequence joins TRBV7-2 and TRBJ2-7, with a possible D match to TRBD1 (6 bases). Germline-derived CDR1 and CDR2 are SGHTA and FQGNSA. Trimming left V 4 bases short and J 1 base short, with 8 bases between. This CDR3 has 13 amino acids. The part of the CDR3 DNA that was read is TGTGCCAGCAGCTGGACAGTTTCCTACGAG. Its protein product is CASSWTVSYE. The whole CDR3 region reads CASSWTVSYEQYF.

On this clone: Read data end 3 residues before the CDR3 end; the end is taken from the germline J gene. The chain joins TRBV5-4 to TRBJ2-3; a weak D match, TRBD1 (5 bases). CDR1 is SGHNT, CDR2 YYREEE, per germline (reference sequence). The V end lost 4 bases, the J end lost 4 bases, and 10 bases lay between the germline ends. The CDR3 is 13 amino acids. The CDR3 reads CASSLGHPDTQYF. The covered CDR3 bases are TGTGCCAGCAGCCTAGGACACCCAGATACG.

Details on this clone: Sequencing ends 3 residues short of the CDR3 end; the germline J gene provides the rest. The V call is TRBV19, the J call TRBJ2-1; D may correspond to TRBD1 or TRBD2 (5 bases each). This CDR3 is built from 14 residues. Trimming stripped 5 bases from V and 8 bases from J, with 16 bases between. CDR1 is LNHDA and CDR2 is SQIVND in the germline V gene (reference sequence). The covered CDR3 bases are TGTGCCAGTAGTCCACAGAGGGGAGATGATGAG. This codes for CASSPQRGDDE. From start to end, the CDR3 is CASSPQRGDDEQFF. The entire variable domain, with the rest obtained from reference TRBV19 and TRBJ2-1, is as follows: DGGITQSPKYLFRKEGQNVTLSCEQNLNHDAMYWYRQDPGQGLRLIYYSQIVNDFQKGDIAEGYSVSREKKESFPLTVTSAQKNPTAFYLCASSPQRGDDEQFFGPGTRLTVL.

As to this clone: The CDR3 is cut off 3 residues early in the read; its end comes from the germline J gene. The V call is TRBV5-4, the J call TRBJ1-1; 7 positions match TRBD1. Unmatched junction bases numbered 1, after V lost 1 base and J lost 1 base. The CDR3 extends over 14 amino acids. CDR1 is SGHNT, CDR2 YYREEE, per germline (reference sequence). CDR3 DNA (partial): TGTGCCAGCAGCTTGACAGGGGCGAACACTGAA. Protein: CASSLTGANTE. The entire CDR3 protein reads CASSLTGANTEAFF.

As for this clone: The CDR3 end falls 3 residues outside the read, so it is completed with the germline J gene. This chain joins TRBV19 and TRBJ2-7; 7 nucleotides line up with TRBD1. The V gene's germline CDR1 is LNHDA and CDR2 SQIVND (reference sequence). Losses at the gene ends were 3 bases for V and 3 bases for J; bases not matched to a gene: 11. The CDR3 length is 16 residues. This chain's CDR3 is CASSISLGTVIYEQYF. Incomplete CDR3 DNA: TGTGCCAGTAGTATCTCCTTAGGGACAGTTATCTACGAG.

As to this clone: Read coverage stops 3 residues before the CDR3 terminus; the germline J gene supplies the remainder. This chain links TRBV19 with TRBJ2-1; D is possibly TRBD2 (6 bases). Germline V lookup: CDR1 LNHDA, CDR2 SQIVND (reference sequence). The CDR3 contains 16 residues. Trimming took off 3 bases at V and 2 bases at J, with 14 bases between the two ends. The CDR3 sequence: CASSIPTSRTYNEQFF. The part of the CDR3 DNA that was read is TGTGCCAGTAGTATCCCCACTAGCCGCACCTACAATGAG.

Comments on this clone: The DNA ends 3 residues before the CDR3 does, and the rest of the CDR3 is filled in from the germline J gene. V is TRBV19 and J is TRBJ1-1; D is undetermined. The germline gives CDR1 LNHDA, CDR2 SQIVND (reference sequence). The CDR3 spans 15 residues. CDR3 bases read: TGTGCCAGTAGTATCTCTAGCGACTCCTACAATGAG. Its protein is CASSISSDSYNE. The whole CDR3 region reads CASSISSDSYNEAFF.

Worth noting for this clone: Coverage ceases 3 residues before the CDR3 finishes, and the germline J gene fills in the end. The genes are TRBV19 and TRBJ1-4; weak D call: TRBD1 (6 bases). CDR3 length equals 13 residues. Germline CDR1 reads LNHDA; CDR2 reads SQIVND (reference sequence). Incomplete CDR3 DNA: TGTGCCAGTAGTGCGGGGGCTTGGTCACCA. Its translation is CASSAGAWSP. The CDR3 as a whole reads CASSAGAWSPLFF.

This clone is large by frequency. The sequence runs out 3 residues before the end of the CDR3; the remainder is reconstructed from the germline J gene. The rearrangement links TRBV7-7 to TRBJ2-5, with 8 positions matching TRBD2. Unmatched junction bases numbered 9, after V lost 5 bases and J lost 4 bases. Germline-derived CDR1 and CDR2 are SSHAT and FNYEAQ (reference sequence). This CDR3 has 15 amino acids. Here the CDR3 reads CASSAAGGNRETQYF. CDR3 bases read: TGTGCCAGCAGCGCCGCGGGGGGAAATCGAGAGACC.

On this clone itself: The CDR3 goes on 3 residues after the read ends, and that part is filled in from the germline J gene. The genes are TRBV19 and TRBJ1-2; TRBD1 matches 7 bases. The CDR3 runs 14 residues. Germline values: CDR1 LNHDA, CDR2 SQIVND (reference sequence). V lost 5 bases, J lost 5 bases, and 8 bases stayed unmatched. The CDR3 protein is CASSPSLTGYGYTF. The sequenced part of the CDR3 DNA is TGTGCCAGTAGTCCCTCCCTGACAGGGTATGGC.

A word on this clone: The CDR3 goes on 3 residues after the read ends, and that part is filled in from the germline J gene. The chain is built from TRBV19 and TRBJ2-2; no firm D call. The length of the CDR3 is 13 residues. CDR1 LNHDA and CDR2 SQIVND come from the germline V gene (reference sequence). V was clipped by 5 bases and J by 6 bases, with 10 bases between them. The CDR3 bases that were read are TGTGCCAGTAGTTTTAACTTGGCCGGGGAG. Its translation is CASSFNLAGE. The whole CDR3 sequence is CASSFNLAGELFF.

The sequenced CDR3 bases are TGCGCCAGCAGCCAAGATCCCGTTGCCGGGACAGGGAGCACTGAA. Translating it yields CASSQDPVAGTGSTE. In full, the CDR3 reads CASSQDPVAGTGSTEAFF. The rearrangement uses TRBV4-1 and TRBJ1-1; the match to TRBD1 covers 9 bases. Read sequence stops 3 residues before the CDR3 end, and the germline J gene provides the missing end. Germline V lookup: CDR1 MGHRA, CDR2 YSYEKL. J was trimmed by 4 bases and V by 0 bases; bases with no gene match: 12. This CDR3 is built from 18 residues.